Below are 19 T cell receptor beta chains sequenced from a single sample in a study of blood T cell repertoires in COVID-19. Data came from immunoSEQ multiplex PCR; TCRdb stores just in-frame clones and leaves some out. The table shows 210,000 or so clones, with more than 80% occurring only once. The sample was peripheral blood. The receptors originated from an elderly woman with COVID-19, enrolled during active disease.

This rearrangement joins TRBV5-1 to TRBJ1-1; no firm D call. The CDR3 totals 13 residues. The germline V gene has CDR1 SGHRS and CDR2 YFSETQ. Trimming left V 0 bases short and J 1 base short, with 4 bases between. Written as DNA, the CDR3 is TGCGCCAGCAGCTTGGACTCGAACACTGAAGCTTTCTTT. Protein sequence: CASSLDSNTEAFF.

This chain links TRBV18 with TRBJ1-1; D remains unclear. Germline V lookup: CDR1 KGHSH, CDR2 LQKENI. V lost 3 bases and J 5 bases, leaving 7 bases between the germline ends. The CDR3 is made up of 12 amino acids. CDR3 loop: CASSPGRTEAFF. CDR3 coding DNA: TGTGCCAGCTCACCGGGCAGAACTGAAGCTTTCTTT.

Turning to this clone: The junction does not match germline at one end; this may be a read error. The CDR3 spells CANSLGGQTSYNEQFF. The CDR3 DNA sequence: TGCGCCAACAGCTTGGGGGGGCAGACCTCCTACAATGAGCAGTTCTTC. J is TRBJ2-1 and V is TRBV5-1, with a tentative D call TRBD2 (7 bases). The germline V gene has CDR1 SGHRS and CDR2 YFSETQ. The CDR3 spans 16 residues.

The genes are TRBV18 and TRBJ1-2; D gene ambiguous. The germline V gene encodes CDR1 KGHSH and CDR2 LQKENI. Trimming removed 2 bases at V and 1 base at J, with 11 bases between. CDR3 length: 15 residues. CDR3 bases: TGTGCCAGCTCACCAGCGGGGTTGGATAACTATGGCTACACCTTC. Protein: CASSPAGLDNYGYTF. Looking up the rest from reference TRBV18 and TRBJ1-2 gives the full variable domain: NAGVMQNPRHLVRRRGQEARLRCSPMKGHSHVYWYRQLPEEGLKFMVYLQKENIIDESGMPKERFSAEFPKEGPSILRIQQVVRGDSAAYFCASSPAGLDNYGYTFGSGTRLTVV.

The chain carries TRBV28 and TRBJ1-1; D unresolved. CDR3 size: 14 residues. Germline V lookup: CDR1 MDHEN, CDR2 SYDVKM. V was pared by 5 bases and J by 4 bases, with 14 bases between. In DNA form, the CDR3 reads TGTGCCAGCAGTGCCCCCCCGGTGGTCACTGAAGCTTTCTTT. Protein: CASSAPPVVTEAFF.

CDR3 amino acids: CASSFRVDSYEQYF. In DNA form, the CDR3 reads TGTGCCAGCAGCTTTAGGGTGGACAGTTACGAGCAGTACTTC. This chain joins TRBV5-5 and TRBJ2-7, with D possibly matching TRBD1 (6 bases). Deletions cut 2 bases from V and 4 bases from J, with 13 bases between. Germline V CDR1 and CDR2: SGHKS, YYEKEE (reference sequence). The CDR3 runs to 14 residues.

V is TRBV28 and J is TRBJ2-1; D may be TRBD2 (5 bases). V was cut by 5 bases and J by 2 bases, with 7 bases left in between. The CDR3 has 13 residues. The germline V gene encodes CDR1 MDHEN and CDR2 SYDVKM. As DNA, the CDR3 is TGTGCCAGCAGTACGACTACCTACAATGAGCAGTTCTTC. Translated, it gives CASSTTTYNEQFF.

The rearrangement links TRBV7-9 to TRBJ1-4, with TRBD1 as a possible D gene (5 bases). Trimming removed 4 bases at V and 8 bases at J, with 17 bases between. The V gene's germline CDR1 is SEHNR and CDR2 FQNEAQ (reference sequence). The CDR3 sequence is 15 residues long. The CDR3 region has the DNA TGTGCCAGCAGCTCCTCGGGGGGGAGAAGGGAAAAACTGTTTTTT. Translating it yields CASSSSGGRREKLFF.

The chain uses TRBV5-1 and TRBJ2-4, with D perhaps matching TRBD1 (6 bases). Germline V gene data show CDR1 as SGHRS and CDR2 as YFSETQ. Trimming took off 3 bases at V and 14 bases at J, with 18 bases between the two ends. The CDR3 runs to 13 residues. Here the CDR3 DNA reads TGCGCCAGCAGCTCCCCCCCACAGGGTATCGAGTACTTC. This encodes CASSSPPQGIEYF. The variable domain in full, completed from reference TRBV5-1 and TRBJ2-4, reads KAGVTQTPRYLIKTRGQQVTLSCSPISGHRSVSWYQQTPGQGLQFLFEYFSETQRNKGNFPGRFSGRQFSNSRSEMNVSTLELGDSALYLCASSSPPQGIEYFGAGTRLSVL.

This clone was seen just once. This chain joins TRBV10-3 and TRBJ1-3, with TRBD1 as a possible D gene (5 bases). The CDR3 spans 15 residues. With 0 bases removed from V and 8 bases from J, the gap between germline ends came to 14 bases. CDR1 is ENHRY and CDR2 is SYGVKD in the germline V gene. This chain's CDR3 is CAISESGQGRDTIYF. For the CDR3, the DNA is TGTGCCATCAGTGAGTCTGGCCAGGGAAGGGACACCATATATTTT.

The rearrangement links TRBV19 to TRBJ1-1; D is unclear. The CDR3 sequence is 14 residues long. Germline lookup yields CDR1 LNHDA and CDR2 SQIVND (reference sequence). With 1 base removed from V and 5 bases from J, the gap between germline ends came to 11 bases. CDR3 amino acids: CASSIVSGGTEAFF. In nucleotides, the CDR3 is TGTGCCAGTAGTATAGTAAGTGGAGGAACTGAAGCTTTCTTT.

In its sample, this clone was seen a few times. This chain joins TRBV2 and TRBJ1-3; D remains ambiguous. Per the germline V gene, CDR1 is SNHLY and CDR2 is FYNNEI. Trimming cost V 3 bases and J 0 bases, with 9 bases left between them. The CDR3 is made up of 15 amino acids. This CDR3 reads CASSDEGRSGNTIYF. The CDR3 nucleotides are TGTGCCAGCAGTGATGAGGGCCGCTCTGGAAACACCATATATTTT.

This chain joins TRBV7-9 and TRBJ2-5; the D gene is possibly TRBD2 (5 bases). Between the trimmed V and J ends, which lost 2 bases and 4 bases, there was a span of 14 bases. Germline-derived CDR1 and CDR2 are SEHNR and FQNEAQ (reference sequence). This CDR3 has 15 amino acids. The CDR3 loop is CASSLRGQGGETQYF. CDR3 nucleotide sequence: TGTGCCAGCAGCTTACGGGGTCAAGGCGGAGAGACCCAGTACTTC.

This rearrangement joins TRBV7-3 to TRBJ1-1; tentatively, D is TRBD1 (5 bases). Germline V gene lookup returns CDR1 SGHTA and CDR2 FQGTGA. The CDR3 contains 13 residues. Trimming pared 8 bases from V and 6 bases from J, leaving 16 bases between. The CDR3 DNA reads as TGTGCCAGCGGACCGCGGCAGGGCTCTGAAGCTTTCTTT. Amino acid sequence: CASGPRQGSEAFF.

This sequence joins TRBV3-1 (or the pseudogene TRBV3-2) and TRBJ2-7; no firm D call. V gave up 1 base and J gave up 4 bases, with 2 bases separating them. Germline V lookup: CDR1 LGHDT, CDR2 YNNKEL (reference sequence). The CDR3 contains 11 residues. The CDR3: CASSQAYEQYF. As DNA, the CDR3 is TGTGCCAGCAGCCAAGCTTACGAGCAGTACTTC.

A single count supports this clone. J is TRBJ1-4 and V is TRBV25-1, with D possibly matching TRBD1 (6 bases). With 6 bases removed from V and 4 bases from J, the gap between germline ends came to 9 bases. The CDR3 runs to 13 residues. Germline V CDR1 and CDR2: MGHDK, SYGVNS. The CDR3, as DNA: TGTGCCAGCAGACAGGGTAGTAATGAAAAACTGTTTTTT. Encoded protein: CASRQGSNEKLFF.

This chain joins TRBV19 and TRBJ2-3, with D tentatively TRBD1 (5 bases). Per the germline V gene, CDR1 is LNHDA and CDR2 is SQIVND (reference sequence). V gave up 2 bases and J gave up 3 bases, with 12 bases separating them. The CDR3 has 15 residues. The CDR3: CASSIRGAWTDTQYF. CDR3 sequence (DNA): TGTGCCAGTAGTATAAGGGGCGCGTGGACAGATACGCAGTATTTT.

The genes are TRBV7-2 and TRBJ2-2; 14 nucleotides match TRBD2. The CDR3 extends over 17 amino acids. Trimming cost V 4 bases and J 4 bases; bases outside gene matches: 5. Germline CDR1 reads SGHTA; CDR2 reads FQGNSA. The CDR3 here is CASSSGLAGVGTGELFF. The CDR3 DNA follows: TGTGCCAGCAGCTCGGGACTAGCGGGAGTAGGCACCGGGGAGCTGTTTTTT.

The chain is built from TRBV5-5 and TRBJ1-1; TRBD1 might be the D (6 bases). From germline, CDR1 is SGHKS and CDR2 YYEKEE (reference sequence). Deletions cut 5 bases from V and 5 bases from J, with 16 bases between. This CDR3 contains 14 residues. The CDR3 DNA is TGTGCCAGCAGGGTACAGGGTAGTCGGACTGAAGCTTTCTTT. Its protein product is CASRVQGSRTEAFF.